A single TCR beta chain is shown here with its context. The data originate from a study of shared clonotypes between healthy human individuals. Study overall: Participating donors consisted of two women and three men aged 18 to 49.

Naivety among CD8 cells was defined by CD45RO negativity and positive CCR7 selection, thereby excluding terminally differentiated effector memory CD45RA+ cells. The donor population consisted of healthy HIV-negative adults with no recent acute infections or vaccinations. The CDR3 extends over 13 amino acids. Germline V CDR1 and CDR2: MDHEN, SYDVKM. V was clipped by 5 bases and J by 8 bases, with 15 bases between them. Researchers ran the assay at a deep level. Profiling relied on immunoSEQ multiplex PCR, and the TCRdb table lists in-frame clones only, not all of them. Seen here are some 2.1 million clones, roughly 95% observed once, and the top ten hold less than 2%.

This rearrangement joins TRBV28 to TRBJ1-1, with TRBD1 as a possible D gene (5 bases). This TCR was sampled from a man younger than 30 in good health. Some clones in this sample may be carry-over from other donors' samples. The sample comprised naive CD8+ T cells from PBMCs. The CDR3, as DNA: TGTGCCAGCAGTCCGTCGGGGGGAGAGGAAGCTTTCTTT. Translation gives CASSPSGGEEAFF. Full variable domain (rest looked up from reference TRBV28 and TRBJ1-1): DVKVTQSSRYLVKRTGEKVFLECVQDMDHENMFWYRQDPGLGLRLIYFSYDVKMKEKGDIPEGYSVSREKKERFSLILESASTNQTSMYLCASSPSGGEEAFFGQGTRLTVV.